The source of this T cell receptor beta chain is a study of T cells in Graves' hyperthyroidism and ophthalmopathy. Not enrolled were patients with uncontrolled infection, other autoimmune disease, pregnancy or lactation. Thyroid ultrasound, orbital computed tomography, clinical symptoms, and serum thyroxine and TRAb underpinned diagnoses. Per the germline V gene, CDR1 is MNHNS and CDR2 is SASEGT. The V end lost 5 bases, the J end lost 2 bases, and 11 bases lay between the germline ends. CDR3 size: 14 residues. This clonotype was found many times. Antigen unknown. TCR beta CDR3 region amplification was performed from RNA transcripts. The TCR CDR3 was amplified in a first-round RT-PCR using the HTBI primer set. From the multiplex PCR reads, TCRdb called clonotypes with MiXCR, one entry per CDR3 protein. The sample holds roughly 700,000 distinct CDR3 sequences, 11% to 15% seen once. The study's findings and limits: Ophthalmopathy was distinguished from stable hyperthyroidism by 13 V-J signatures.

The chain is built from TRBV6-1 and TRBJ2-3, with D unresolved. Sequencing input: blood. The TCR was taken from a woman younger than 30 with Graves' hyperthyroidism. CDR3 sequence: CASSYSKNTDTQYF. The CDR3 nucleotides are TGTGCCAGCAGTTATAGCAAGAACACAGATACGCAGTATTTT.